This T cell receptor (beta chain) was identified during a study of shared clonotypes between healthy human individuals. CD45RO-negative CD8 cells positively selected for CCR7 made up the naive population, which excluded terminally differentiated effector memory CD45RA+ cells. This CDR3 region has 19 residues. Germline V gene data show CDR1 as LNHDA and CDR2 as SQIVND (reference sequence). The V end was cut by 1 base, the J end by 0 bases, with 18 bases between. Here immunoSEQ multiplex PCR was the method, and the copy in TCRdb shows in-frame clones only, minus some. This table holds 550,000 to 750,000 clones, 95% found once.

The TCR originated in a woman aged 30 to 39 in good health. This chain uses TRBV19 with TRBJ2-2; D may be TRBD1 (6 bases). What was sequenced was naive CD8+ T cells sorted from blood. The CDR3 loop is CASSIAGRLGATNTGELFF. CDR3 DNA: TGTGCCAGTAGTATAGCGGGACGGCTGGGGGCAACGAACACCGGGGAGCTGTTTTTT.